This TCR beta chain was recovered during a study of immune cell composition in non-small cell lung cancer. The study's findings and limits: Top 10 clone scores and clonality were higher in squamous than adenocarcinoma. It was not proven that tumour-reactive clones equal dominant tumour-associated clones. Clones >0.5% enriched in tumour were rarer in adenocarcinoma (roughly 35%) than squamous (roughly 75%).

To note about this clone: Its antigen is still unknown.

CDR3 length equals 18 residues. Germline CDR1 KGHSH, CDR2 LQKENI. V trimming: 1 base; J trimming: 2 bases; junction bases outside the gene matches: 14. Some clones are missing from TCRdb's copy, which holds only in-frame ones; the method was immunoSEQ multiplex PCR. The repertoire has under 7,000 clones, nearly 80% of them found once; the top ten carry 13% to 15%. Genomic DNA came from frozen unsorted single-cell suspensions. Sequencing was performed on lung tumor tissue. The chain recombines TRBV18 with TRBJ2-7; 7 nucleotides line up with TRBD2. This sequence originates from a human donor with non-small cell lung cancer. CDR3 sequence reads: CASSPLFYELRGAYEQYF. CDR3 coding DNA: TGTGCCAGCTCACCACTCTTTTACGAGTTACGGGGGGCCTACGAGCAGTACTTC.